One sample yielded the 25 T cell receptor beta chains listed below, sequenced in a study of metastatic and nonmetastatic thyroid tumors. MiXCR reprocessed the PCR reads for TCRdb. Among about 5,900 clones, more than 30% were seen once, and the ten largest hold under 30%. Thyroid surgery had not been preceded by any treatment in any patient. Sequencing was carried out using adjacent normal tissue. These receptors were collected from a male donor with papillary thyroid cancer or a benign thyroid nodule (not recorded which). Some clones in this sample may be carry-over from other donors' samples.

This clone ranks as large. This sequence joins TRBV10-3 and TRBJ2-3; possibly TRBD2 for D (5 bases). Germline assignment: CDR1 ENHRY and CDR2 SYGVKD. The CDR3 length is 13 residues. The germline V and J ends were trimmed by 8 bases and 5 bases, with 14 bases remaining between them. DNA for the CDR3: TGTGCCATCCGTGGACTGATAGGAGATACGCAGTATTTT. It is translated as CAIRGLIGDTQYF.

The chain joins TRBV4-2 to TRBJ2-3; D is undetermined. V shed 4 bases and J shed 1 base, with 12 bases lying between them. Germline V gene data show CDR1 as LGHNA and CDR2 as YNFKEQ. The CDR3 length is 15 residues. The CDR3 sequence is CASSLLLGGTDTQYF. CDR3 DNA sequence: TGTGCCAGCAGCCTTCTCCTTGGGGGCACAGATACGCAGTATTTT.

Concerning this clone: A read error is possible here, since a much larger clone lies one base away. The V gene is TRBV6-7, the J gene TRBJ2-7, with 11 bases matching TRBD1. TRBV6-7 is placed among ORFs of uncertain function. CDR3 size: 17 residues. In nucleotides, the CDR3 is TGTGCCAGCATTTACTCGGGACCGGGACAGGGGGTATTCTGGCAGTACTTC. Protein: CASIYSGPGQGVFWQYF.

The rearrangement uses TRBV7-6 and TRBJ1-6; 8 bases line up with TRBD1. CDR1 and CDR2 from the germline V gene are SGHVS and FNYEAQ. The CDR3 length is 14 residues. The V and J ends lost 4 bases and 10 bases, in that order; junction bases with no gene match: 6. CDR3 nucleotides: TGTGCCAGCAGCTCCTCGACAGGGGCATCACCCCTCCACTTT. This codes for CASSSSTGASPLHF.

V and J are TRBV5-4 and TRBJ1-2; the match to TRBD1 covers 7 bases. There are 16 residues in the CDR3. Germline lookup yields CDR1 SGHNT and CDR2 YYREEE (reference sequence). V was clipped by 5 bases and J by 0 bases; unmatched bases: 10. The CDR3: CASSHRGRASNYGYTF. CDR3 sequence (DNA): TGTGCCAGCAGTCACAGGGGCCGAGCCTCTAACTATGGCTACACCTTC.

This chain joins TRBV11-3 and TRBJ1-2; D perhaps matches TRBD1 (5 bases). The V and J ends lost 6 bases and 3 bases respectively, with 20 bases between them. The CDR3 has 16 amino acids. Germline CDR1 reads SGHNT; CDR2 reads YENEEA. The CDR3 here is CASSYYSGTRDYGYTF. The CDR3 bases are TGTGCCAGCAGTTATTACTCCGGGACCAGGGACTATGGCTACACCTTC.

The rearrangement uses TRBV2 and TRBJ1-1, with 7 bases fitting TRBD1. Looked up from germline, CDR1 is SNHLY and CDR2 is FYNNEI. Germline trimming cut 6 bases from V and 8 bases from J; bases unmatched to any gene: 9. The length of the CDR3 is 13 residues. CDR3 in amino acids: CASRGDRVWEAFF. CDR3 bases: TGTGCCAGCAGGGGAGACAGGGTGTGGGAAGCTTTCTTT.

The gene calls are TRBV15 and TRBJ2-3, with TRBD2 matching over 10 bases. The CDR3 covers 18 residues. Germline trimming cut 0 bases from V and 6 bases from J; bases unmatched to any gene: 12. The germline V gene has CDR1 LNHNV and CDR2 YYDKDF (reference sequence). The CDR3, as DNA: TGTGCCACCAGCAGAGATAACCTAGCGGGAGCCGAGGAGGATACGCAGTATTTT. It translates to CATSRDNLAGAEEDTQYF.

This rearrangement joins TRBV6-1 to TRBJ2-7; 10 nucleotides match TRBD1. This CDR3 contains 15 residues. The germline CDR1 and CDR2 sequences are MNHNS and SASEGT. V gave up 6 bases and J gave up 5 bases; unmatched junction bases: 10. CDR3 nucleotides: TGTGCCAGCAGACAGACAGGGGGCGCAAGAAACGAGCAGTACTTC. Translated: CASRQTGGARNEQYF.

V gene TRBV7-3 combines with J gene TRBJ2-1, with 8 bases fitting TRBD1. J gave up 4 bases and V 5 bases, and 7 bases lay outside the gene matches. The germline V gene encodes CDR1 SGHTA and CDR2 FQGTGA. The length of the CDR3 is 15 residues. CDR3 sequence: CASSLRQGIYNEQFF. The CDR3 nucleotides are TGTGCCAGCAGCCTCCGACAGGGGATTTACAATGAGCAGTTCTTC.

This clone was counted between two and nine times. The genes are TRBV19 and TRBJ2-5; maybe TRBD2 (6 bases). Germline lookup yields CDR1 LNHDA and CDR2 SQIVND (reference sequence). With 7 bases removed from V and 4 bases from J, the gap between germline ends came to 19 bases. There are 15 residues in the CDR3. The CDR3 coding sequence is TGTGCCAGTATCCCTGGAGGAGGGCCCGGAGAGACCCAGTACTTC. Its protein product is CASIPGGGPGETQYF.

This chain connects TRBV5-1 to TRBJ2-7, with TRBD1 matching over 9 bases. The J segment lost 5 bases and the V segment lost 0 bases, leaving 6 bases of the junction unmatched. CDR3 length equals 15 residues. Germline CDR1 and CDR2: SGHRS and YFSETQ. The CDR3 DNA reads TGCGCCAGCAGCTTGGCTACGGGACAGGGACACGAGCAGTACTTC. Protein sequence: CASSLATGQGHEQYF. The entire variable domain, with the rest obtained from reference TRBV5-1 and TRBJ2-7, is as follows: KAGVTQTPRYLIKTRGQQVTLSCSPISGHRSVSWYQQTPGQGLQFLFEYFSETQRNKGNFPGRFSGRQFSNSRSEMNVSTLELGDSALYLCASSLATGQGHEQYFGPGTRLTVT.

This rearrangement joins TRBV9 to TRBJ2-1; the D gene could be TRBD1 or TRBD2 (6 bases each). The V gene's germline CDR1 is SGDLS and CDR2 YYNGEE. This CDR3 comprises 18 residues. The V gene lost 0 bases and the J gene lost 7 bases, with 23 bases spanning the gap. Here the CDR3 DNA reads TGTGCCAGCAGCGTAGATTCCCGACAGGCGGATGGGGGGAATGAGCAGTTCTTC. Translation gives CASSVDSRQADGGNEQFF. Looking up the rest from reference TRBV9 and TRBJ2-1 gives the full variable domain: DSGVTQTPKHLITATGQRVTLRCSPRSGDLSVYWYQQSLDQGLQFLIQYYNGEERAKGNILERFSAQQFPDLHSELNLSSLELGDSALYFCASSVDSRQADGGNEQFFGPGTRLTVL.

CDR3: CASSSDGTDTQYF. In DNA, the CDR3 is TGTGCCAGCAGCTCTGACGGCACAGATACGCAGTATTTT. The V gene is TRBV5-4, the J gene TRBJ2-3; no clear D. V lost 3 bases and J lost 1, with 6 bases in between. Germline V lookup: CDR1 SGHNT, CDR2 YYREEE (reference sequence). The CDR3 runs to 13 residues. Filled out from reference TRBV5-4 and TRBJ2-3, the complete variable domain reads ETGVTQSPTHLIKTRGQQVTLRCSSQSGHNTVSWYQQALGQGPQFIFQYYREEENGRGNFPPRFSGLQFPNYSSELNVNALELDDSALYLCASSSDGTDTQYFGPGTRLTVL.

V gene TRBV28 combines with J gene TRBJ2-7; possible D gene TRBD2, 5 bases. Trimming shortened V by 2 bases and J by 3 bases, and 8 bases separated the two germline ends. CDR1 and CDR2 from the germline V gene are MDHEN and SYDVKM. This CDR3 has 13 residues. CDR3 protein: CASSLAAGYEQYF. CDR3 bases: TGTGCCAGCAGTTTAGCCGCGGGCTACGAGCAGTACTTC.

The chain carries TRBV20-1 and TRBJ2-2, with a tentative D call TRBD1 (5 bases). The CDR3 sequence is 13 residues long. Germline V gene data show CDR1 as DFQATT and CDR2 as SNEGSKA (reference sequence). V lost 5 bases and J lost 4, with 11 bases in between. The chain's CDR3 is CSALDTFTGELFF. The CDR3 nucleotides read TGCAGTGCTTTGGACACGTTCACCGGGGAGCTGTTTTTT.

J is TRBJ2-3 and V is TRBV19; D might be TRBD1 or TRBD2, each matching 7 bases. Trimming took 5 bases from V and 6 from J, leaving 15 bases between them. The CDR3 is 14 amino acids. The germline gives CDR1 LNHDA, CDR2 SQIVND (reference sequence). The CDR3 bases are TGTGCCAGTAGTCCCCAGGGGGGGAGGGATACGCAGTATTTT. Its protein is CASSPQGGRDTQYF.

J is TRBJ2-7 and V is TRBV27, with TRBD2 matching 15 bases. The germline V gene encodes CDR1 MNHEY and CDR2 SMNVEV (reference sequence). This CDR3 contains 16 residues. Trimming cost V 1 base and J 8 bases; bases outside gene matches: 6. The CDR3 DNA reads as TGTGCCAGCAGTTTATTGGGGACTAGCGGGAGGCTAAAGCAGTACTTC. As protein: CASSLLGTSGRLKQYF.

CDR3 region: CAWETGGIGNEQFF. Here the CDR3 DNA reads TGTGCCTGGGAAACAGGGGGCATAGGGAATGAGCAGTTCTTC. The chain has TRBV30 and TRBJ2-1, with 9 bases identical to TRBD1. Germline CDR1 and CDR2: GTSNPN and SVGIG (reference sequence). The CDR3 spans 14 residues. Losses at the gene ends were 5 bases for V and 7 bases for J; bases not matched to a gene: 9.

This clone has only a few counts. The rearrangement joins TRBV6-1 to TRBJ1-2; 11 nucleotides match TRBD1. The CDR3 runs 13 residues. Germline CDR1 is MNHNS and CDR2 is SASEGT. The J segment lost 6 bases and the V segment lost 6 bases, leaving 3 bases of the junction unmatched. The CDR3 DNA reads TGTGCCAGCAGAGGACAGGGGGCTGATGGCTACACCTTC. Its translation: CASRGQGADGYTF.

This clone was detected a few times. This specimen includes other DNA sequences encoding the same CDR3. The chain couples TRBV6-1 to TRBJ2-7; 8 bases match TRBD2. Germline lookup yields CDR1 MNHNS and CDR2 SASEGT. Unmatched junction bases numbered 6, after V lost 10 bases and J lost 1 base. The CDR3 runs 13 residues. The CDR3: CAILLAASYEQYF. The CDR3 coding sequence is TGTGCCATACTACTAGCGGCTTCCTACGAGCAGTACTTC.

This clone has more than one count but fewer than ten. This chain links TRBV7-9 with TRBJ2-1; D possibly corresponds to TRBD2 (5 bases). V lost 5 bases and J lost 6, with 11 bases in between. Germline V gives CDR1 SEHNR, CDR2 FQNEAQ (reference sequence). The CDR3 has 13 amino acids. CDR3 coding DNA: TGTGCCAGCAGCCCGATCAGCGGCAATGAGCAGTTCTTC. It codes for CASSPISGNEQFF.

Worth noting for this clone: At one boundary the junction diverges from the germline segment, which might be a read error. The chain combines TRBV24-1 with TRBJ1-1, with 8 bases that match TRBD1. Per germline, CDR1 KGHDR and CDR2 SFDVKD. The CDR3 has 14 residues. In nucleotides, the CDR3 is TGTGCCACCAGTGCCGGACAGGGAAACACCGAAGCTTTCTTT. Its protein is CATSAGQGNTEAFF.

The V call is TRBV30, the J call TRBJ2-7; D possibly uses TRBD1 or TRBD2 (5 bases each). From germline, CDR1 is GTSNPN and CDR2 SVGIG (reference sequence). Trimming took off 3 bases at V and 6 bases at J, with 9 bases between the two ends. The CDR3 contains 11 residues. This chain's CDR3 is CAWRRGLEQYF. The CDR3 bases are TGTGCCTGGAGGAGGGGCCTCGAGCAGTACTTC. The full variable domain, rest sourced from reference TRBV30 and TRBJ2-7, is SQTIHQWPATLVQPVGSPLSLECTVEGTSNPNLYWYRQAAGRGLQLLFYSVGIGQISSEVPQNLSASRPQDRQFILSSKKLLLSDSGFYLCAWRRGLEQYFGPGTRLTVT.

On this clone itself: One junction end does not reproduce the germline sequence, and a read error may be involved. This chain uses TRBV6-4 with TRBJ2-7; the match to TRBD2 covers 9 bases. The CDR3 has 16 residues. Germline V gene sequence: CDR1 MRHNA, CDR2 SNTAGT. As DNA, the CDR3 is TGTGCCAGAATTACCGGACTAGCGTCTCTCTCCTACGAGCCGTACTTC. Its translation is CARITGLASLSYEPYF.